Listed below are T cell receptor beta chains from one sample, sequenced in a study of blood T cell repertoires in COVID-19. The repertoire was sequenced with immunoSEQ multiplex PCR; TCRdb's copy has only in-frame clones and lacks some. The data contain roughly 250,000 clones, around 84% of them seen just once; the ten biggest clones take up over 0.95%. Material: peripheral blood. These receptors came from a man aged 40-55 years with acute or convalescent COVID-19. Each CDR3 is given with its conserved first and last residue. The D gene is left open where the match is weak. Clone sizes are given selectively: once, few, many, or a class where the clone is expanded.

V	D	J	size	CDR3	DNA
TRBV5-1	.	TRBJ1-1	.	CASSGWGAAFF	TGCGCCAGCAGCGGTTGGGGAGCAGCTTTCTTT
TRBV29-1	.	TRBJ2-1	.	CSVDRQGYNEQFF	TGCAGCGTTGATAGGCAGGGATACAATGAGCAGTTCTTC
TRBV30	TRBD1	TRBJ1-2	.	CAWNGWRGLTGSVEYGYTF	TGTGCCTGGAATGGTTGGAGGGGACTGACAGGGAGCGTCGAATATGGCTACACCTTC
TRBV7-9	TRBD2	TRBJ2-1	.	CASSGRLAGVPYNEQFF	TGTGCCAGCAGCGGAAGACTAGCGGGGGTCCCTTACAATGAGCAGTTCTTC
TRBV7-2	TRBD1	TRBJ1-6	.	CASREGTGNSPLHF	TGTGCCAGCAGGGAGGGGACAGGCAATTCACCCCTCCACTTT
TRBV4-3	.	TRBJ1-1	.	CASSQEVRSTEAFF	TGCGCCAGCAGCCAAGAGGTCCGGAGCACTGAAGCTTTCTTT
TRBV7-9	.	TRBJ2-3	.	CASSSTGTLSTDTQYF	TGTGCCAGCAGCTCAACCGGGACTCTTAGCACAGATACGCAGTATTTT
TRBV5-1	TRBD1	TRBJ1-1	.	CASSAGTAKGNTEAFF	TGCGCCAGCAGCGCCGGGACAGCGAAGGGGAACACTGAAGCTTTCTTT
TRBV5-1	.	TRBJ2-7	few	CASSLAGKPKGAYEQYF	TGCGCCAGCAGCTTGGCCGGGAAACCAAAGGGCGCCTACGAGCAGTACTTC
TRBV27	.	TRBJ2-7	.	CASSFSQGYEQYF	TGTGCCAGCAGTTTCTCGCAGGGCTACGAGCAGTACTTC
TRBV30	TRBD1	TRBJ1-4	.	CAWSVREQGAEKLFF	TGTGCCTGGAGTGTACGTGAACAGGGGGCTGAAAAACTGTTTTTT
TRBV9	.	TRBJ1-4	once	CASSVGSKSTEKLFF	TGTGCCAGCAGCGTAGGTAGTAAATCTACTGAAAAACTGTTTTTT
TRBV6-4	TRBD1	TRBJ1-4	.	CASSEDRGEEKLFF	TGTGCCAGCAGTGAGGACAGGGGAGAGGAAAAACTGTTTTTT
TRBV7-2	TRBD1	TRBJ1-1	.	CASSRRPGQGTTEAFF	TGTGCCAGCAGCCGCCGTCCGGGACAGGGAACCACTGAAGCTTTCTTT
TRBV2	.	TRBJ1-4	.	CASGGSGTNEKLFF	TGTGCCAGCGGGGGGTCCGGGACTAATGAAAAACTGTTTTTT
TRBV3-1/TRBV3-2	.	TRBJ1-1	.	CASSQGDGRETEAFF	TGTGCCAGCAGCCAAGGAGATGGGAGGGAAACTGAAGCTTTCTTT
TRBV5-4	TRBD1	TRBJ2-1	.	CASSFRDRDHNEQFF	TGTGCCAGCAGCTTCCGGGACAGGGACCACAATGAGCAGTTCTTC
TRBV5-1	.	TRBJ1-6	.	CASSLDGDYSPLHF	TGCGCCAGCAGCTTGGACGGCGACTATTCACCCCTCCACTTT
TRBV7-9	.	TRBJ1-6	.	CASSLGTANSPLHF	TGTGCCAGCAGCTTAGGGACAGCCAATTCACCCCTCCACTTT
TRBV10-3	TRBD2	TRBJ2-5	.	CATMGTGGQETQYF	TGTGCCACCATGGGAACGGGGGGGCAAGAGACCCAGTACTTC
TRBV4-1	TRBD2	TRBJ2-3	once	CASSLTSGGTDTQYF	TGCGCCAGCAGCCTCACTAGCGGGGGGACAGATACGCAGTATTTT
TRBV20-1	.	TRBJ2-7	few	CSASSGYSYEQYF	TGCAGTGCGAGTAGCGGATATTCCTACGAGCAGTACTTC
TRBV19	.	TRBJ2-1	.	CASSIGRSYNEQFF	TGTGCCAGTAGTATTGGCAGGTCCTACAATGAGCAGTTCTTC
TRBV12-3/TRBV12-4	TRBD1	TRBJ1-6	.	CASNGQGNSPLHF	TGTGCCAGCAACGGACAGGGAAATTCACCCCTCCACTTT
TRBV2	.	TRBJ2-1	.	CASGLGGEQFF	TGTGCCAGCGGGCTAGGGGGTGAGCAGTTCTTC
TRBV5-1	TRBD1	TRBJ1-3	few	CASSLEGGRGNTIYF	TGCGCCAGCAGCTTGGAAGGGGGCCGTGGAAACACCATATATTTT
TRBV27	.	TRBJ2-1	.	CASSFRTSKYNEQFF	TGTGCCAGCAGTTTCCGCACGAGTAAATACAATGAGCAGTTCTTC
TRBV4-2	TRBD2	TRBJ2-3	.	CASSPTSGGYSTDTQYF	TGTGCCAGCAGTCCTACTAGCGGGGGCTATAGCACAGATACGCAGTATTTT
TRBV11-2	TRBD1	TRBJ1-3	.	CASSLRQGPLDIYF	TGTGCCAGCAGCCTACGACAGGGGCCCCTCGACATATATTTT
TRBV23-1	TRBD1	TRBJ2-7	once	CASSLRQGEYEQYF	TGCGCCAGCAGTCTCAGACAGGGTGAGTACGAGCAGTACTTC
TRBV19	.	TRBJ1-1	.	CASSIEADTTEAFF	TGTGCCAGTAGTATCGAGGCGGACACTACTGAAGCTTTCTTT
TRBV24-1	.	TRBJ2-6	.	CATSDFSSGANVLTF	TGTGCCACCAGTGATTTCTCCTCTGGGGCCAACGTCCTGACTTTC
TRBV28	.	TRBJ1-1	.	CASSLQSNTEAFF	TGTGCCAGCAGTTTACAGTCGAACACTGAAGCTTTCTTT
TRBV5-1	.	TRBJ1-5	.	CASSLDPGGNQPQHF	TGCGCCAGCAGCTTGGATCCAGGGGGCAATCAGCCCCAGCATTTT
TRBV27	.	TRBJ2-1	.	CASSTPSGSLHEQFF	TGTGCCAGCAGTACGCCCTCCGGGAGTCTTCATGAGCAGTTCTTC
TRBV27	.	TRBJ1-6	.	CASTLGGVLNSPLHF	TGTGCCAGCACCTTGGGGGGAGTCCTTAATTCACCCCTCCACTTT
TRBV11-3	.	TRBJ2-1	.	CASSLVGQAGQFF	TGTGCCAGCAGCTTAGTGGGGCAGGCCGGGCAGTTCTTC
TRBV18	.	TRBJ1-6	.	CASSPVKQGGDNSPLHF	TGTGCCAGCTCACCAGTAAAACAGGGAGGGGATAATTCACCCCTCCACTTT
TRBV20-1	TRBD1	TRBJ2-7	.	CSVWDSYEQYF	TGCAGTGTGTGGGACAGCTACGAGCAGTACTTC
TRBV11-3	TRBD2	TRBJ2-3	.	CASSPGGGAVDTQYF	TGTGCCAGCAGCCCGGGAGGGGGGGCGGTAGATACGCAGTATTTT